This T cell receptor beta chain was profiled in a study of post-analysis software for immune sequencing data. Study-level background: In terms of disease course, relapsing-remitting, secondary progressive and progressive-relapsing multiple sclerosis were included.

The CDR3 contains 16 residues. Germline CDR1 SGHVS, CDR2 FNYEAQ. Study-level results: Under the F measure, samples that were prepared in one batch clustered strongly together. Patients had higher frequencies than controls of roughly 5 TRBV segments, including TRBV5-6, TRBV5-1 and TRBV20-1.

This clonotype was counted only a few times. Its antigen is not known. Unique molecular identifiers were built into the TCR beta cDNA libraries. With roughly 0.9 to 11 million T cells as the source, a few hundred thousand cDNA molecules resulted. Each CDR3 protein gets one entry after TCRdb re-called the PCR reads with MiXCR. The profile shows roughly 160,000 distinct CDR3 sequences, roughly 34% of them singletons. Sequenced here: blood, sampled after autologous hematopoietic stem cell transplantation. The receptor was isolated from a girl aged 10-17 years with multiple sclerosis. This sequence joins TRBV7-6 and TRBJ2-5, with 9 positions matching TRBD1. The better agreement between TRBJ2-7 and the DNA end casts doubt on the J call. CDR3 nucleotides: TGTGCCAGCAGCGGTATGCTACAGGGACAGGGTCACGAGCAGTACTTC. It codes for CASSGMLQGQGHEQYF.